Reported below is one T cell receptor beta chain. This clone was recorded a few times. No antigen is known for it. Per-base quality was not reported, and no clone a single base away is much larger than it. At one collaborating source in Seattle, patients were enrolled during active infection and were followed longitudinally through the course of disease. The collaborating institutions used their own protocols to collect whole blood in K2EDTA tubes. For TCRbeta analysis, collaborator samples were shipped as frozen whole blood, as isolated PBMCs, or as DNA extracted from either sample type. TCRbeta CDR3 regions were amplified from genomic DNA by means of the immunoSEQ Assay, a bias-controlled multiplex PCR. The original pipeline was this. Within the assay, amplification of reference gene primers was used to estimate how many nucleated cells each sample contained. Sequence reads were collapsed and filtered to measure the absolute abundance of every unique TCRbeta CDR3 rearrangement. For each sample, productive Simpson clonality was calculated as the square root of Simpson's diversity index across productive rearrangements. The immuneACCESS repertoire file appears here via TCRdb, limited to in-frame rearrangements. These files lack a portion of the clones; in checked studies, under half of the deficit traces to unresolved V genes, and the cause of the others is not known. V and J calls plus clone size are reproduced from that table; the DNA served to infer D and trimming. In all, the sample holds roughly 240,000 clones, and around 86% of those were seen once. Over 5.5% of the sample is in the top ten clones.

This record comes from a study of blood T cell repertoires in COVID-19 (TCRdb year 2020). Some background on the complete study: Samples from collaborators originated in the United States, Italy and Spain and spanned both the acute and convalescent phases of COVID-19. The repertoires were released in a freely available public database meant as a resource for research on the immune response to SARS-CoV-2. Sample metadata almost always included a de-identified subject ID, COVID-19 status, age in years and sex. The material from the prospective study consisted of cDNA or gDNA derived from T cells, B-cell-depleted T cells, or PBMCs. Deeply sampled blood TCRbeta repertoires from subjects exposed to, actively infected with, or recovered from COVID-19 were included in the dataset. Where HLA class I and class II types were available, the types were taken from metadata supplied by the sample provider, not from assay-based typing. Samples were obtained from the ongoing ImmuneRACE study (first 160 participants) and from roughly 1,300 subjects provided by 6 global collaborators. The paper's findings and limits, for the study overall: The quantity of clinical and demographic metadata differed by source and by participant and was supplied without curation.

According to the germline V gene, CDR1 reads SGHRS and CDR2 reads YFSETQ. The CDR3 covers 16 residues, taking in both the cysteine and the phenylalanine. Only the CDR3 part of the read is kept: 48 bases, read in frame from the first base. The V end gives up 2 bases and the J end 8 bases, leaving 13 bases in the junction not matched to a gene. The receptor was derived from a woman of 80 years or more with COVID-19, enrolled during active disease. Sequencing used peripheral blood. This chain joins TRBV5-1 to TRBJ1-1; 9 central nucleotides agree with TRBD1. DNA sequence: TGCGCCAGCAGCTTCAGGACAGGGGCGGGGTCCGGCGAAGCTTTCTTT. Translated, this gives CASSFRTGAGSGEAFF.